The sequence of this TCR beta chain was determined in a study of blood T cells in healthy people across ages. Background on the study: Template switching picked up about one barcoded beta molecule for each two T cells. Study observations and caveats: The study found TCR beta diversity correlated strongly with naive T cell percentage.

CDR1 is MNHNS, CDR2 SASEGT, per germline. This CDR3 is 15 amino acids long. The V end lost 0 bases, the J end lost 3 bases, and 12 bases lay between the germline ends. On this clonotype: The antigen is not known.

It was with a sample-barcoded 5' primer and a J-beta primer mix that a second PCR of roughly 7 to 11 cycles was run. TCRdb fed the 5' RACE reads into MiXCR, producing one record per CDR3 protein. The sample carries around 800,000 distinct CDR3 sequences, 35% to 50% recorded once. V is TRBV6-1 and J is TRBJ2-7; D unresolved. This receptor was identified in an elderly man in good health. Sequenced material: blood. The chain's CDR3 is CASSEAPQEFYEQYF. CDR3 bases: TGTGCCAGCAGTGAAGCTCCCCAGGAATTCTACGAGCAGTACTTC.